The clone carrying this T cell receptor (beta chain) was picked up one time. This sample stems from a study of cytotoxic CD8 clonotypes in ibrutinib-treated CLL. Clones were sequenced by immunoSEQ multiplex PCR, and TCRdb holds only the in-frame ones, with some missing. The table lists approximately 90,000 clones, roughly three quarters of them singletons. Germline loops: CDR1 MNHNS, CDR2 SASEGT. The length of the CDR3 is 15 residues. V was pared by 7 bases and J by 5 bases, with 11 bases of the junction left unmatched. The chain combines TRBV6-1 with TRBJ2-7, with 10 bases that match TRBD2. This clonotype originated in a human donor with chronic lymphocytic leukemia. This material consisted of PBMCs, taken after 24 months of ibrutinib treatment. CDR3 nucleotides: TGTGCCAGCACCTTTGAAAGCGGGAGGGACCACGAGCAGTACTTC. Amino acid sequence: CASTFESGRDHEQYF.